This is a list of T cell receptor beta chains from one sample in a study of breast tumors, draining lymph nodes, adjacent tissues. Via MiXCR, TCRdb re-called the multiplex PCR reads, giving one row per CDR3 protein. The table includes some 200,000 distinct CDR3 sequences, approximately 33% detected once. The sample comprised axillary lymph node tissue. These receptors all stem from a female donor with breast cancer. Some clones in this sample may be carry-over from other donors' samples. Each CDR3 is given with its conserved first and last residue. Each record gives: D gene, J gene, clone size, V gene, CDR3 protein, CDR3 DNA. D genes are given only for firm matches. A row's size may be missing; if present it is once, few, many or a size class.

D gene: -
J gene: TRBJ2-5
clone size: -
V gene: TRBV5-5
CDR3 protein: CASAWGLAGQETQYF
CDR3 DNA: TGTGCCAGCGCTTGGGGGCTGGCGGGCCAAGAGACCCAGTACTTC

D gene: TRBD2
J gene: TRBJ2-3
clone size: -
V gene: TRBV12-3/TRBV12-4
CDR3 protein: CASRLASGYTDTQYF
CDR3 DNA: TGTGCCAGCAGGCTGGCTAGCGGATACACAGATACGCAGTATTTT

D gene: TRBD1
J gene: TRBJ1-4
clone size: -
V gene: TRBV5-1
CDR3 protein: CASSSRPGGEKLFF
CDR3 DNA: TGCGCCAGCAGCTCGCGACCAGGGGGGGAAAAACTGTTTTTT

D gene: -
J gene: TRBJ2-7
clone size: -
V gene: TRBV10-3
CDR3 protein: CAISANGEGRGPSYEQYF
CDR3 DNA: TGTGCCATCAGTGCGAACGGAGAGGGGAGGGGGCCTTCCTACGAGCAGTACTTC

D gene: -
J gene: TRBJ1-2
clone size: many
V gene: TRBV30
CDR3 protein: CAWSVTANYGYTF
CDR3 DNA: TGTGCCTGGAGTGTAACAGCCAACTATGGCTACACCTTC

D gene: -
J gene: TRBJ1-1
clone size: -
V gene: TRBV12-3/TRBV12-4
CDR3 protein: CASRSRVGTEAFF
CDR3 DNA: TGTGCCAGCAGAAGCAGGGTGGGCACTGAAGCTTTCTTT

D gene: TRBD2
J gene: TRBJ2-5
clone size: once
V gene: TRBV20-1
CDR3 protein: CSALSPLAGKTQYF
CDR3 DNA: TGCAGTGCTTTAAGCCCTCTAGCGGGAAAGACCCAGTACTTC

D gene: -
J gene: TRBJ2-2
clone size: many
V gene: TRBV9
CDR3 protein: CASSEQVTGELFF
CDR3 DNA: TGTGCCAGCAGCGAACAGGTGACCGGGGAGCTGTTTTTT

D gene: -
J gene: TRBJ2-7
clone size: many
V gene: TRBV5-8
CDR3 protein: CASSLVARDLYEQYF
CDR3 DNA: TGTGCCAGCAGCTTGGTTGCCCGGGACCTCTACGAGCAGTACTTC

D gene: -
J gene: TRBJ2-3
clone size: -
V gene: TRBV28
CDR3 protein: CASSLVQGKTDTQYF
CDR3 DNA: TGTGCCAGCAGTTTGGTGCAGGGGAAGACAGATACGCAGTATTTT

D gene: TRBD2
J gene: TRBJ2-6
clone size: many
V gene: TRBV18
CDR3 protein: CASSPGGAGANVLTF
CDR3 DNA: TGTGCCAGCTCACCTGGGGGGGCTGGGGCCAACGTCCTGACTTTC